A single sample gave rise to the 14 T cell receptor beta chains below, sequenced in a study of OX40 agonist ivuxolimab in advanced cancers. Data came from immunoSEQ multiplex PCR; TCRdb stores just in-frame clones and leaves some out. This table has approximately 49,000 clones, 83% appearing once. Here the sequenced sample was CD4+ or CD8+ T cells sorted from blood, taken in a trial of the OX40 agonist ivuxolimab. These receptors originate from an adult with an advanced solid tumor such as melanoma, head and neck, liver or kidney cancer.

This clone has more than one count but fewer than ten. V usage is TRBV10-1 and J usage is TRBJ2-4; D tentatively fits TRBD1 or TRBD2 (6 bases each). The CDR3 sequence is 14 residues long. CDR1 and CDR2 (germline): WNHNN, SYGVQD (reference sequence). Trimming left V 3 bases short and J 2 bases short, with 8 bases between. In DNA form, the CDR3 reads TGCGCCAGCAGTGATGGGGGGCCCAAAAACATTCAGTACTTC. As protein: CASSDGGPKNIQYF.

This chain uses TRBV5-1 with TRBJ2-2; 8 bases fit TRBD1. The J segment lost 3 bases and the V segment lost 0 bases, leaving 1 base of the junction unmatched. The CDR3 extends over 15 amino acids. The germline gives CDR1 SGHRS, CDR2 YFSETQ. The CDR3 DNA reads TGCGCCAGCAGCTTGGCAGGGGGCGACACCGGGGAGCTGTTTTTT. It yields the protein CASSLAGGDTGELFF.

V and J are TRBV4-3 and TRBJ1-1; D is perhaps TRBD1 (6 bases). The CDR3 extends over 17 amino acids. The V end lost 1 base, the J end lost 7 bases, and 22 bases lay between the germline ends. CDR1 is LGHNA and CDR2 is YSLEER in the germline V gene. The CDR3 sequence is CASSQGARGQISVEAFF. In nucleotides, the CDR3 is TGCGCCAGCAGCCAAGGGGCCCGAGGACAGATTTCGGTTGAAGCTTTCTTT.

This clone was seen a single time. J is TRBJ2-3 and V is TRBV5-1, with 8 bases lining up with TRBD1. CDR1 and CDR2 from the germline V gene are SGHRS and YFSETQ. The CDR3 has 15 amino acids. With 0 bases clipped from V and 2 bases from J, the junction kept 2 bases outside the gene matches. The DNA of the CDR3 is TGCGCCAGCAGCTTGGCACAGGGGGTCACAGATACGCAGTATTTT. Residues: CASSLAQGVTDTQYF.

The chain has TRBV14 and TRBJ1-6, with a weak D call TRBD1 (6 bases). V lost 5 bases to trimming and J lost 6 bases, with 11 bases between them. The CDR3 runs to 14 residues. Germline V lookup: CDR1 SGHDN, CDR2 FVKESK. The CDR3 sequence is CASSIRQVNSPLHF. CDR3 nucleotides: TGTGCCAGCAGCATACGACAGGTTAATTCACCCCTCCACTTT.

This clone has just one count. The chain joins TRBV4-2 to TRBJ2-1; D is undetermined. The V and J ends lost 0 bases and 7 bases respectively, with 13 bases between them. This CDR3 has 15 amino acids. Germline CDR1 is LGHNA and CDR2 is YNFKEQ. Here the CDR3 reads CASSQDSYLINEQFF. The CDR3 DNA reads as TGTGCCAGCAGCCAAGACAGCTACCTGATAAATGAGCAGTTCTTC.

V gene TRBV19 combines with J gene TRBJ2-2, with D maybe TRBD1 (6 bases). Per germline, CDR1 LNHDA and CDR2 SQIVND (reference sequence). V shed 1 base and J shed 7 bases, with 13 bases lying between them. The CDR3 contains 15 residues. The CDR3 DNA reads TGTGCCAGTAGTATAGGTCAGGGGACGGTCGGGGAGCTGTTTTTT. It codes for CASSIGQGTVGELFF.

The chain links TRBV5-5 to TRBJ2-1; D is ambiguous. The V end lost 0 bases, the J end lost 3 bases, and 13 bases lay between the germline ends. The germline V gene encodes CDR1 SGHKS and CDR2 YYEKEE (reference sequence). The CDR3 is 16 amino acids. The CDR3 is CASSLAATAYYNEQFF. CDR3 nucleotide sequence: TGTGCCAGCAGCTTGGCGGCTACGGCCTACTACAATGAGCAGTTCTTC.

V and J are TRBV6-5 and TRBJ1-5; D gene uncertain. This CDR3 has 14 residues. V was cut by 7 bases and J by 6 bases, with 16 bases left in between. Germline assignment: CDR1 MNHEY and CDR2 SVGAGI. The DNA for the CDR3 is TGTGCCAGCAACCCCCCGGTGGGGTCTCAGCCCCAGCATTTT. This translates into CASNPPVGSQPQHF.

The chain employs TRBV7-2 and TRBJ2-7; 10 positions match TRBD1. The trim removed 5 bases at V and 7 bases at J, leaving 5 bases unmatched. The germline V gene has CDR1 SGHTA and CDR2 FQGNSA. This CDR3 region has 13 residues. CDR3 protein: CASSDRGRIEQYF. The CDR3 coding sequence is TGTGCCAGCAGCGACAGGGGGCGGATAGAGCAGTACTTC. The full variable domain, its missing parts supplied by reference TRBV7-2 and TRBJ2-7, is GAGVSQSPSNKVTEKGKDVELRCDPISGHTALYWYRQSLGQGLEFLIYFQGNSAPDKSGLPSDRFSAERTGGSVSTLTIQRTQQEDSAVYLCASSDRGRIEQYFGPGTRLTVT.

The chain has TRBV7-8 and TRBJ1-3; 7 bases line up with TRBD1. The V and J ends lost 4 bases and 0 bases, in that order; junction bases with no gene match: 9. Germline V lookup: CDR1 SGHVS, CDR2 FQNEAQ. This CDR3 is built from 17 residues. The CDR3 reads CASSWRRAGGSGNTIYF. The CDR3 nucleotides are TGTGCCAGCAGCTGGAGGAGGGCAGGGGGCTCTGGAAACACCATATATTTT.

This clone has more than one count but fewer than ten. V gene TRBV28 combines with J gene TRBJ2-2, with a possible D match to TRBD1 (6 bases). The CDR3 covers 16 residues. Trimming left V 2 bases short and J 7 bases short, with 17 bases between. Germline V CDR1 and CDR2: MDHEN, SYDVKM. The CDR3 reads CASSLMGAGSDGELFF. CDR3 in DNA: TGTGCCAGCAGTTTAATGGGGGCGGGTTCGGACGGGGAGCTGTTTTTT. Variable domain in full (rest from reference TRBV28 and TRBJ2-2): DVKVTQSSRYLVKRTGEKVFLECVQDMDHENMFWYRQDPGLGLRLIYFSYDVKMKEKGDIPEGYSVSREKKERFSLILESASTNQTSMYLCASSLMGAGSDGELFFGEGSRLTVL.

This rearrangement joins TRBV4-2 to TRBJ2-3; D tentatively fits TRBD1 or TRBD2 (5 bases each). The CDR3 spans 17 residues. From germline, CDR1 is LGHNA and CDR2 YNFKEQ. Between the trimmed V and J ends, which lost 0 bases and 2 bases, there was a span of 15 bases. The CDR3 spells CASSQEVVGDSTDTQYF. The CDR3 DNA follows: TGTGCCAGCAGCCAAGAAGTTGTGGGGGATTCCACAGATACGCAGTATTTT.

The chain recombines TRBV5-4 with TRBJ1-2; a possible D gene is TRBD1 (5 bases). This CDR3 spans 14 amino acids. Per the germline V gene, CDR1 is SGHNT and CDR2 is YYREEE (reference sequence). The V gene lost 4 bases and the J gene lost 5 bases, with 15 bases spanning the gap. The CDR3, as DNA: TGTGCCAGCAGCCTACGCCGGGACGGATATGGCTACACCTTC. Its translation is CASSLRRDGYGYTF.